The clone carrying this TCR beta chain was counted between two and nine times. The antigen is not known. Germline CDR1 SGHAT, CDR2 FQNNGV. V was trimmed by 5 bases and J by 4 bases, leaving 15 bases between them. The CDR3 length is 14 residues. Noted time point: newly diagnosed GD, antithyroid drugs for less than 3 months. PBMCs were the source of the RNA used for TCR sequencing. American Thyroid Association guidelines were used to diagnose Graves' disease. The sample belongs to a study of regulatory T cells in long-lasting Graves disease. Study results and limitations: Sampling was limited to peripheral blood rather than thyroid tissue.

CDR3-region Arm-PCR and iRepertoire HTBI primers produced the TCR beta libraries. Original data processing: Samples collectively showed 60 to 75 TRBV and roughly 15 TRBJ segments. MiXCR, run by TCRdb on the multiplex PCR reads, gives a single entry per CDR3 protein. The V and J calls come from TCRdb's annotation, not from the publication. Altogether about 540,000 distinct CDR3 sequences are present, roughly 14% being singletons, with the ten largest covering roughly a tenth. The same sample was also studied in work on T cells in Graves' hyperthyroidism and ophthalmopathy. Per that study: The HTBI primer set was used in a first-round RT-PCR of the TCR CDR3.

The chain recombines TRBV11-2 with TRBJ2-7; no definite D call. The sequenced sample was peripheral blood mononuclear cells (PBMCs), obtained at new diagnosis, from a patient treated with antithyroid drugs. This clonotype was sampled from a man aged 25 to 45 with Graves disease. This CDR3 reads CASSLLSLSYEQYF. In DNA form, the CDR3 reads TGTGCCAGCAGCCTCTTGAGTCTGAGTTACGAGCAGTACTTC. Using reference TRBV11-2 and TRBJ2-7 for the parts outside the CDR3, the full variable domain is EAGVAQSPRYKIIEKRQSVAFWCNPISGHATLYWYQQILGQGPKLLIQFQNNGVVDDSQLPKDRFSAERLKGVDSTLKIQPAKLEDSAVYLCASSLLSLSYEQYFGPGTRLTVT.